Listed below are T cell receptor beta chains from one sample, sequenced in a study of somatic mutations in cytotoxic T cells in rheumatoid arthritis. Data came from immunoSEQ multiplex PCR; TCRdb stores just in-frame clones and leaves some out. Seen here are approximately 13,000 clones, just under 80% observed once, and the top ten hold roughly 22%. Sequenced input: CD8+ T cells sorted from blood. The receptors originated from an adult with rheumatoid arthritis. Both conserved end residues are part of each CDR3.

CDR3: CASSPRAANEKLFF
J: TRBJ1-4
V: TRBV4-1

CDR3: CASSGYRDPALQETQYF
J: TRBJ2-5
V: TRBV6-1

CDR3: CATKTPGTGDQPQHF
J: TRBJ1-5
V: TRBV10-3

CDR3: CASSLDPAGLVYNEQFF
J: TRBJ2-1
V: TRBV7-8

CDR3: CASWGGSPDTQYF
J: TRBJ2-3
V: TRBV19

CDR3: CASSLKGNQPQHF
J: TRBJ1-5
V: TRBV27

CDR3: CASSHGTSGAYEQYF
J: TRBJ2-7
V: TRBV6-5

CDR3: CASSQGTAEQYF
J: -
V: TRBV4-2

CDR3: CASSREVTGTDTQYF
J: TRBJ2-3
V: TRBV5-6

CDR3: CASSLVAFTYNEQFF
J: TRBJ2-1
V: TRBV5-6

CDR3: CAWSVIGGRGGETQYF
J: TRBJ2-5
V: TRBV30

CDR3: CASTFGQNSYEQYF
J: TRBJ2-7
V: TRBV30

CDR3: CASSLRDRGPGANVLTF
J: TRBJ2-6
V: TRBV28

CDR3: CASSLEVGRGPQHF
J: TRBJ1-5
V: TRBV7-8

CDR3: CASRTGLYYEQYF
J: TRBJ2-7
V: TRBV6-5

CDR3: CASSYDSNQPQHF
J: TRBJ1-5
V: TRBV6-6

CDR3: CASSLVEGSYNEQFF
J: TRBJ2-1
V: TRBV5-1

CDR3: CASSEDLNEKLFF
J: TRBJ1-4
V: TRBV7-9

CDR3: CASSSLAGADNEQFF
J: TRBJ2-1
V: TRBV5-6

CDR3: CASSLEITGRFGELFF
J: TRBJ2-2
V: TRBV5-6

CDR3: CASVPGTEETQYF
J: TRBJ2-5
V: TRBV12-5

CDR3: CASSATGLSNYGYTF
J: TRBJ1-2
V: TRBV28

CDR3: CASSQESLAGSYNEQFF
J: TRBJ2-1
V: TRBV4-1

CDR3: CASSPPRDTYHVSGNTIYF
J: TRBJ1-3
V: TRBV28

CDR3: CASSLDHQRELSDEQFF
J: TRBJ2-1
V: TRBV11-2

CDR3: CASGKTGEGTEAFF
J: TRBJ1-1
V: TRBV6-1

CDR3: CASRSSYEQYF
J: TRBJ2-7
V: TRBV5-1

CDR3: CATRPGGASRDTQYF
J: TRBJ2-3
V: TRBV15

CDR3: CASSPGGPQETQYF
J: TRBJ2-5
V: TRBV11-1

CDR3: CASSGDSFPYTDTQYF
J: TRBJ2-3
V: TRBV5-1

CDR3: CASSGLAYEQYF
J: TRBJ2-7
V: TRBV28

CDR3: CASSPEVGGPTPTDTQYF
J: TRBJ2-3
V: TRBV14

CDR3: CASSQGTSGEGYVTDTQYF
J: TRBJ2-3
V: TRBV4-1

CDR3: CASTPSQGERGTEAFF
J: TRBJ1-1
V: TRBV27

CDR3: CASSVQGAGEQYF
J: TRBJ2-7
V: TRBV5-4

CDR3: CASSLRHGSLPYNEQFF
J: TRBJ2-1
V: TRBV4-1

CDR3: CASSGGAHTGELFF
J: TRBJ2-2
V: TRBV6-1

CDR3: CASSFVGSSYEQYF
J: TRBJ2-7
V: TRBV7-2

CDR3: CASSLRMGGSGNTIYF
J: TRBJ1-3
V: TRBV28

CDR3: CASSRTTTDTQYF
J: TRBJ2-3
V: TRBV11-2

CDR3: CASSLATLAGYSYNEQFF
J: TRBJ2-1
V: TRBV7-2

CDR3: CASSFRDGSTEAFF
J: TRBJ1-1
V: TRBV27